One sample yielded the 15 T cell receptor beta chains listed below, sequenced in a study of persistence of HIV-infected CD4 T cells. Their antigens are not known. The libraries were made with immunoSEQ version 4 in survey mode. The assay was immunoSEQ multiplex PCR, and TCRdb's table has in-frame clones only and misses some. The sample has over 30,000 clones, 75% to 90% seen once. An overlapping HIV-1 Gag peptide pool stimulated these cells at about 0.94 ug/peptide/mL. CD40L/CD69 double-negative CD45RO-high memory CD4+ T cells were collected. This material consisted of cultured CD4+ T cells from PBMCs, taken from a patient who received antiretroviral therapy. These receptors were obtained from an adult with HIV. The donor label of this sample is uncertain.

J is TRBJ1-6 and V is TRBV3-1 (or the pseudogene TRBV3-2); TRBD1 agrees at 8 bases. The J segment lost 9 bases and the V segment lost 0 bases, leaving 13 bases of the junction unmatched. CDR1 is LGHDT and CDR2 is YNNKEL in the germline V gene (reference sequence). The CDR3 consists of 18 residues. CDR3 DNA: TGTGCCAGCAGCCAAGATCGCGGGGCAGGGGGCGCAGGTTCACCCCTCCACTTT. As protein: CASSQDRGAGGAGSPLHF.

J is TRBJ1-5 and V is TRBV4-1, with a weak D call TRBD1 (6 bases). This CDR3 is built from 16 residues. V was cut by 0 bases and J by 0 bases, with 9 bases left in between. Germline V gene data show CDR1 as MGHRA and CDR2 as YSYEKL. The CDR3 nucleotides read TGCGCCAGCAGCCAAGATTGGACAGATAGCAATCAGCCCCAGCATTTT. Its protein is CASSQDWTDSNQPQHF.

The chain uses TRBV2 and TRBJ1-1; 7 bases fit TRBD1. The J segment lost 4 bases and the V segment lost 6 bases, leaving 11 bases of the junction unmatched. This CDR3 spans 15 amino acids. Germline V gene data show CDR1 as SNHLY and CDR2 as FYNNEI. CDR3 sequence: CASRDPQGRGTEAFF. The CDR3 coding sequence is TGTGCCAGCAGGGATCCACAGGGGCGAGGCACTGAAGCTTTCTTT.

The chain carries TRBV10-1 and TRBJ1-2; 7 positions agree with TRBD1. Germline lookup yields CDR1 WNHNN and CDR2 SYGVQD (reference sequence). The CDR3 contains 17 residues. J was trimmed by 4 bases and V by 7 bases; bases with no gene match: 18. The CDR3 nucleotides are TGCGCCAGCATGACCCCCCAGCGCGCAGGGGGTCGCTATGGCTACACCTTC. This codes for CASMTPQRAGGRYGYTF.

The V gene is TRBV7-7, the J gene TRBJ1-2; D gene ambiguous. Germline V CDR1 and CDR2: SSHAT, FNYEAQ (reference sequence). Trimming removed 1 base at V and 8 bases at J, with 11 bases between. This CDR3 has 13 amino acids. CDR3 amino acids: CASSLEDGTGYTF. In DNA form, the CDR3 reads TGTGCCAGCAGCTTAGAGGACGGTACAGGCTACACCTTC.

The chain combines TRBV6-6 with TRBJ2-7; either TRBD1 or TRBD2 may supply D (5 bases each). The CDR3 has 14 residues. Trimming pared 6 bases from V and 1 base from J, leaving 13 bases between. Germline V gene sequence: CDR1 MNHNY, CDR2 SVGAGI (reference sequence). The CDR3 region has the DNA TGTGCCAGCAGGCCGGGACGCCGATCCTACGAGCAGTACGTC. Its translation: CASRPGRRSYEQYV.

The V gene is TRBV6-5, the J gene TRBJ1-5, with D perhaps matching TRBD1 (5 bases). Per the germline V gene, CDR1 is MNHEY and CDR2 is SVGAGI. The CDR3 has 14 amino acids. Trimming removed 2 bases from V and 1 base from J, with 6 bases in between. The CDR3: CASSYRDSNQPQHF. The CDR3 DNA reads as TGTGCCAGCAGTTACAGGGACAGCAATCAGCCCCAGCATTTT.

This chain uses TRBV20-1 with TRBJ2-7, with unresolved D. CDR3 length: 11 residues. CDR1 is DFQATT, CDR2 SNEGSKA, per germline (reference sequence). V was shortened by 1 base and J by 2 bases, with 3 bases between the two germline ends. The CDR3 reads CSARGTYEQYF. In DNA form, the CDR3 reads TGCAGTGCTAGAGGGACCTACGAGCAGTACTTC.

The CDR3 loop is CASSQEYARAAFF. The CDR3 DNA sequence: TGCGCCAGCAGCCAAGAATATGCAAGGGCAGCTTTCTTT. V and J are TRBV4-1 and TRBJ1-1; D is unresolved. The V gene lost 0 bases and the J gene lost 10 bases, with 12 bases spanning the gap. The CDR3 is 13 residues long. Germline-derived CDR1 and CDR2 are MGHRA and YSYEKL.

The V gene is TRBV7-9, the J gene TRBJ2-7; 11 nucleotides align to TRBD2. The J segment lost 1 base and the V segment lost 4 bases, leaving 6 bases of the junction unmatched. Germline V gene lookup returns CDR1 SEHNR and CDR2 FQNEAQ (reference sequence). This CDR3 comprises 16 residues. CDR3 loop: CASSSVLAGASYEQYF. The CDR3 DNA is TGTGCCAGCAGCTCGGTACTAGCGGGGGCTTCCTACGAGCAGTACTTC.

CDR3 sequence reads: CASSLAGADTQYF. The CDR3 nucleotides are TGCGCCAGCAGCTTGGCGGGGGCAGATACGCAGTATTTT. This chain uses TRBV5-1 with TRBJ2-3, with D perhaps TRBD2 (6 bases). Trimming cost V 0 bases and J 4 bases, with 6 bases left between them. The CDR3 is made up of 13 amino acids. Germline loops: CDR1 SGHRS, CDR2 YFSETQ.

J is TRBJ2-5 and V is TRBV15; D remains ambiguous. V was pared by 1 base and J by 5 bases, with 5 bases between. The CDR3 length is 12 residues. Germline loops: CDR1 LNHNV, CDR2 YYDKDF (reference sequence). The CDR3 sequence: CATSRVGETQYF. The CDR3 DNA is TGTGCCACCAGCAGAGTGGGGGAGACCCAGTACTTC.

This clone was seen only a few times. V usage is TRBV4-1 and J usage is TRBJ2-2; D possibly uses TRBD1 or TRBD2 (5 bases each). CDR3 length: 13 amino acids. The V end was cut by 5 bases, the J end by 3 bases, with 7 bases between. From germline, CDR1 is MGHRA and CDR2 YSYEKL. The CDR3 here is CASSGTYTGELFF. The CDR3 region has the DNA TGCGCCAGCAGCGGGACCTACACCGGGGAGCTGTTTTTT.

This clone is medium-sized (0.01 to 0.1%). The chain links TRBV30 to TRBJ1-1; unclear D gene. The germline CDR1 and CDR2 sequences are GTSNPN and SVGIG (reference sequence). V lost 4 bases and J 3 bases, leaving 18 bases between the germline ends. This CDR3 region has 15 residues. In DNA, the CDR3 is TGTGCCTGGACCGCCTCTGCCAGTGGACACACTGAAGCTTTCTTT. Protein sequence: CAWTASASGHTEAFF.

The chain couples TRBV14 to TRBJ2-3; D call uncertain. The ends were cut back, 5 bases at V and 9 bases at J, with 15 bases in the middle. There are 13 residues in the CDR3. CDR1 is SGHDN and CDR2 is FVKESK in the germline V gene. CDR3 in DNA: TGTGCCAGCAGCACTAACTACCTAACCACGCAGTATTTT. This sequence encodes CASSTNYLTTQYF.